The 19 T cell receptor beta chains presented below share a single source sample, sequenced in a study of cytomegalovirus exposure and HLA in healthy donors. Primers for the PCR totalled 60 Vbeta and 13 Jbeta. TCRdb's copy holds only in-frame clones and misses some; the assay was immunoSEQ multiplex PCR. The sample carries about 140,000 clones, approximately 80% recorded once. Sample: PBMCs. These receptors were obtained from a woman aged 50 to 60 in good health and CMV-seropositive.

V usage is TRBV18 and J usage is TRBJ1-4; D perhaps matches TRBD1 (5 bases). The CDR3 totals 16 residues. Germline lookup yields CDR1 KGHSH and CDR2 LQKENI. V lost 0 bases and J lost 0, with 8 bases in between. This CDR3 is CASSPPTVATNEKLFF. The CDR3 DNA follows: TGTGCCAGCTCACCACCGACAGTTGCAACTAATGAAAAACTGTTTTTT.

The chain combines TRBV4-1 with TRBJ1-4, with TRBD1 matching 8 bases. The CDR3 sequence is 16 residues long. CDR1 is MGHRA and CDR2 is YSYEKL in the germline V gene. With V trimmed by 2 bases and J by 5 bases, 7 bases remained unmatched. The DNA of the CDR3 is TGCGCCAGCAGCCAAATAGGGACAGGAAGGAATGAAAAACTGTTTTTT. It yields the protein CASSQIGTGRNEKLFF.

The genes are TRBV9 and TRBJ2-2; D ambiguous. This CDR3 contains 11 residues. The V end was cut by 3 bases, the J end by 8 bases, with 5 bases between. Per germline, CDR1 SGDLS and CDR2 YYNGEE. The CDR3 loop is CASSGSGELFF. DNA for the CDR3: TGTGCCAGCAGCGGGAGTGGGGAGCTGTTTTTT.

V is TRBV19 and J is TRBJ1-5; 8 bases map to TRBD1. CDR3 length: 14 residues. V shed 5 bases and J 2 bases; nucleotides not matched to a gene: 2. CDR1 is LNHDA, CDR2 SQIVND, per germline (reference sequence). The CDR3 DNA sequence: TGTGCCAGTAGTGACAGGGGAGGCAATCAGCCCCAGCATTTT. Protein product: CASSDRGGNQPQHF. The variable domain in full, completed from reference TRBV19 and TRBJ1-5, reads DGGITQSPKYLFRKEGQNVTLSCEQNLNHDAMYWYRQDPGQGLRLIYYSQIVNDFQKGDIAEGYSVSREKKESFPLTVTSAQKNPTAFYLCASSDRGGNQPQHFGDGTRLSIL.

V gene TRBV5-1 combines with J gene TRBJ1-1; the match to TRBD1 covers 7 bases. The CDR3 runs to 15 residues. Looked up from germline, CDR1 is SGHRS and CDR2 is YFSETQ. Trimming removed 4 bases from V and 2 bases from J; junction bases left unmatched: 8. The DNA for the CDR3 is TGCGCCAGCAGCCCTACAAACAGGGGTAACACTGAAGCTTTCTTT. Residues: CASSPTNRGNTEAFF.

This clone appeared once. CDR3 DNA sequence: TGTGCCAGCAAAGCCCCTCGAGGCGGCTATGGCTACACCTTC. This sequence encodes CASKAPRGGYGYTF. This chain joins TRBV6-5 and TRBJ1-2; D is unresolved. Trimming shortened V by 7 bases and J by 4 bases, and 16 bases separated the two germline ends. Germline V gives CDR1 MNHEY, CDR2 SVGAGI. The CDR3 is 14 amino acids.

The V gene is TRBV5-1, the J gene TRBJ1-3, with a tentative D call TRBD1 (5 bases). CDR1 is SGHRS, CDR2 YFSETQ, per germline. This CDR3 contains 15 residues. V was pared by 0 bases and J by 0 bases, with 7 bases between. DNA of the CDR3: TGCGCCAGCAGCTTGGGACAGATCTCTGGAAACACCATATATTTT. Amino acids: CASSLGQISGNTIYF. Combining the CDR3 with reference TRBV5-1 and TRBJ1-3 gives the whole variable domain KAGVTQTPRYLIKTRGQQVTLSCSPISGHRSVSWYQQTPGQGLQFLFEYFSETQRNKGNFPGRFSGRQFSNSRSEMNVSTLELGDSALYLCASSLGQISGNTIYFGEGSWLTVV.

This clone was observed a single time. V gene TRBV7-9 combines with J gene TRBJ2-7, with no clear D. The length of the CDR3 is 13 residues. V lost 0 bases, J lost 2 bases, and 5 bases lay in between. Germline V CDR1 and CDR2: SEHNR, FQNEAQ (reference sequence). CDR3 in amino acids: CASSLATAYEQYF. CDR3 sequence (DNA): TGTGCCAGCAGCTTAGCAACGGCCTACGAGCAGTACTTC. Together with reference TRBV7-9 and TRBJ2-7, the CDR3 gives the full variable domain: DTGVSQNPRHKITKRGQNVTFRCDPISEHNRLYWYRQTLGQGPEFLTYFQNEAQLEKSRLLSDRFSAERPKGSFSTLEIQRTEQGDSAMYLCASSLATAYEQYFGPGTRLTVT.

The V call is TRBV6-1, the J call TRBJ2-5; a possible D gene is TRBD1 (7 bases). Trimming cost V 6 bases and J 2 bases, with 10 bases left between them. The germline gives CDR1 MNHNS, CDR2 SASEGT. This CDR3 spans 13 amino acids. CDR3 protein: CASREGQQETQYF. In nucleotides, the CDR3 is TGTGCCAGCAGGGAGGGACAGCAAGAGACCCAGTACTTC.

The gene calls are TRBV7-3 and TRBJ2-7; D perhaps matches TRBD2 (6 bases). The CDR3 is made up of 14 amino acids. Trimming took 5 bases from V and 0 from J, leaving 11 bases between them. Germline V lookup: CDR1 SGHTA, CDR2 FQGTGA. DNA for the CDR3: TGTGCCAGCAGCCCGACCGGGAGCTCCTACGAGCAGTACTTC. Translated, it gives CASSPTGSSYEQYF.

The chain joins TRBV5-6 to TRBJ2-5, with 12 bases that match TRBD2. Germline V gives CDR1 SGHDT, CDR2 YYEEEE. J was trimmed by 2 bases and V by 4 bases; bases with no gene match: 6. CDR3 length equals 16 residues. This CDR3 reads CASSRLAGVLQETQYF. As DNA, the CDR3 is TGTGCCAGCAGCAGACTAGCGGGGGTCCTACAAGAGACCCAGTACTTC.

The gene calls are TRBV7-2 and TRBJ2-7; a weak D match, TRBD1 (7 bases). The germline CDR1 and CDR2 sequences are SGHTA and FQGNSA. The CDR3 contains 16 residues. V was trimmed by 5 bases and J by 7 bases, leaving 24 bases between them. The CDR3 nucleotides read TGTGCCAGCAGCCCCCGGGGGACAGCTGGAAACTGGGAGCAGTACTTC. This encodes CASSPRGTAGNWEQYF. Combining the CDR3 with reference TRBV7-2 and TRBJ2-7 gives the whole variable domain GAGVSQSPSNKVTEKGKDVELRCDPISGHTALYWYRQSLGQGLEFLIYFQGNSAPDKSGLPSDRFSAERTGGSVSTLTIQRTQQEDSAVYLCASSPRGTAGNWEQYFGPGTRLTVT.

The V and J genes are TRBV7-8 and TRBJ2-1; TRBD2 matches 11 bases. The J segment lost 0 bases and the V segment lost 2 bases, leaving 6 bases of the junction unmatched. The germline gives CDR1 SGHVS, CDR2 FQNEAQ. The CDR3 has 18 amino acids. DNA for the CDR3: TGTGCCAGCAGCTTATTTAGCGGGGGGGTGAGCTCCTACAATGAGCAGTTCTTC. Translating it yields CASSLFSGGVSSYNEQFF.

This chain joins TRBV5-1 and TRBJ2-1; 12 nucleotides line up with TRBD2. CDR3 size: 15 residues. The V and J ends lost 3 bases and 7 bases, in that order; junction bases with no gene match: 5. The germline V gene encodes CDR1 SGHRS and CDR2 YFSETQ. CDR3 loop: CASSSTGTSGNEQFF. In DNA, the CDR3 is TGCGCCAGCAGCTCAACCGGGACTAGCGGGAATGAGCAGTTCTTC.

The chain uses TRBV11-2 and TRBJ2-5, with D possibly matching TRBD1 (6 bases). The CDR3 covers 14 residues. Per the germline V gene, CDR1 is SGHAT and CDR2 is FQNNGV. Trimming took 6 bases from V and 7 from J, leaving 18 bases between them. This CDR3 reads CASSLQGFLWTQYF. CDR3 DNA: TGTGCCAGCAGTCTACAGGGTTTTTTATGGACCCAGTACTTC.

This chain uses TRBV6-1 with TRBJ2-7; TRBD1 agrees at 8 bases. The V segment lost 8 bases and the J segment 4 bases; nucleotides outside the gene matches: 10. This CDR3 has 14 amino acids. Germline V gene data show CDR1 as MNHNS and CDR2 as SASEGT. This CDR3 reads CASASETGVYEQYF. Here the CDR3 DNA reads TGTGCCAGCGCGTCCGAGACAGGGGTTTACGAGCAGTACTTC.

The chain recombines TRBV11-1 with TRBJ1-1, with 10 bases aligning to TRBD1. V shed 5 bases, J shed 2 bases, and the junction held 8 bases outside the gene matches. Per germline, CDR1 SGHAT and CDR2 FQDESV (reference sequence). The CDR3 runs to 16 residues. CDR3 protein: CASSPAGTGANTEAFF. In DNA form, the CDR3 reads TGTGCCAGCAGCCCAGCCGGGACAGGGGCAAACACTGAAGCTTTCTTT.

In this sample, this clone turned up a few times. In nucleotides, the CDR3 is TGTGCCAGCAGTTACTCGGACAGCCCGGTGGACACCATATATTTT. Translation: CASSYSDSPVDTIYF. The chain employs TRBV6-5 and TRBJ1-3, with D perhaps TRBD1 (6 bases). The CDR3 spans 15 residues. Trimming removed 0 bases at V and 8 bases at J, with 14 bases between. Germline CDR1 is MNHEY and CDR2 is SVGAGI.

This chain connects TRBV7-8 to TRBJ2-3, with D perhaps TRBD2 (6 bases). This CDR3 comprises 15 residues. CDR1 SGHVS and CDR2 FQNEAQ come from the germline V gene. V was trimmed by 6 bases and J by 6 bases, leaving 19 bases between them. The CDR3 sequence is CASRTLMGGSDTQYF. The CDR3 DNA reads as TGTGCCAGCAGGACACTCATGGGGGGATCGGATACGCAGTATTTT. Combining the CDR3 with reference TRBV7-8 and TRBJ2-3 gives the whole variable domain GAGVSQSPRYKVAKRGQDVALRCDPISGHVSLFWYQQALGQGPEFLTYFQNEAQLDKSGLPSDRFFAERPEGSVSTLKIQRTQQEDSAVYLCASRTLMGGSDTQYFGPGTRLTVL.